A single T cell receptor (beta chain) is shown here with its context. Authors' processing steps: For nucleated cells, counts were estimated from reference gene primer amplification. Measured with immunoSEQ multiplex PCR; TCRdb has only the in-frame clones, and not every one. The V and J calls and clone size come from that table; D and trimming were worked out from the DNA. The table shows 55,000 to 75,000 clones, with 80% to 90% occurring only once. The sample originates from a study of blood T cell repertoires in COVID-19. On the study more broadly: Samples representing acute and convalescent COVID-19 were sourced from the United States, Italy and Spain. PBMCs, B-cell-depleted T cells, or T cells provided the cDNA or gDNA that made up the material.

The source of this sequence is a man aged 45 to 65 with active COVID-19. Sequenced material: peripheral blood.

CDR3 residues: CASSTGGVKPQHF. The CDR3 region has the DNA TGTGCCAGCAGTACAGGGGGCGTGAAGCCCCAGCATTTT. The chain recombines TRBV14 with TRBJ1-5; 9 bases map to TRBD1. The ends lost 6 bases at V and 8 bases at J; junction bases unmatched: 5. This CDR3 has 13 residues. Germline V lookup: CDR1 SGHDN, CDR2 FVKESK.